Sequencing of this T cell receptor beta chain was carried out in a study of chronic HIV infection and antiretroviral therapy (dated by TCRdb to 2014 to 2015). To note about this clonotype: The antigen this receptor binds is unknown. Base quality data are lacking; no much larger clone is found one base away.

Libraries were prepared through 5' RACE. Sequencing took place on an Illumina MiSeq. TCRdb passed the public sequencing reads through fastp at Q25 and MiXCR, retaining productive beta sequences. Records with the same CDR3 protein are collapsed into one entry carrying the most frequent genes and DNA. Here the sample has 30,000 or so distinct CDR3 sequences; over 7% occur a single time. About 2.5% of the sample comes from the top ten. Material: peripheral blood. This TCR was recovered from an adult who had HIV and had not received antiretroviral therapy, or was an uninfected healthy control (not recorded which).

The sequenced DNA: TGTGCCAGCAGCTTAGTCGGAGGGGGCACAGATACGCAGTATTTT. This translates into CASSLVGGGTDTQYF. Recombination connected TRBV7-2 to TRBJ2-3; the D segment could be TRBD2, given 6 matching bases. The junction shows trimming of 1 base on V and 1 base on J, plus 9 bases between the germline ends. The germline V gene provides CDR1 SGHTA and CDR2 FQGNSA. Inclusive of the bounding cysteine and phenylalanine, the CDR3 is 15 residues long. Only the CDR3 DNA is retained, 45 bases long and in frame from the first base.